This T cell receptor (beta chain) was identified in a study of T cells in Graves' hyperthyroidism and ophthalmopathy. This clonotype turned up a few times. The antigen is unknown. Amplification yielded TCR beta CDR3 regions, with RNA transcripts as the source. The HTBI set primed first-round TCR CDR3 RT-PCR. TCRdb fed the multiplex PCR reads into MiXCR, producing one record per CDR3 protein. Counted here are a few hundred thousand distinct CDR3 sequences, about 20% occurring once; the ten biggest clones make up about half. Trimming cost V 1 base and J 6 bases, with 7 bases left between them. This CDR3 is 13 amino acids long. The germline gives CDR1 MNHEY, CDR2 SVGEGT. Points from the study as a whole: Ophthalmopathy got predicted by the model a median about six months before its onset.

The receptor was derived from a woman in her 70s with Graves' ophthalmopathy. The sample consisted of blood. The gene calls are TRBV6-2 or TRBV6-3 and TRBJ2-1; D is perhaps TRBD2 (6 bases). The CDR3 sequence is CASSYWGGNEQFF. CDR3 DNA: TGTGCCAGCAGTTACTGGGGAGGCAATGAGCAGTTCTTC.